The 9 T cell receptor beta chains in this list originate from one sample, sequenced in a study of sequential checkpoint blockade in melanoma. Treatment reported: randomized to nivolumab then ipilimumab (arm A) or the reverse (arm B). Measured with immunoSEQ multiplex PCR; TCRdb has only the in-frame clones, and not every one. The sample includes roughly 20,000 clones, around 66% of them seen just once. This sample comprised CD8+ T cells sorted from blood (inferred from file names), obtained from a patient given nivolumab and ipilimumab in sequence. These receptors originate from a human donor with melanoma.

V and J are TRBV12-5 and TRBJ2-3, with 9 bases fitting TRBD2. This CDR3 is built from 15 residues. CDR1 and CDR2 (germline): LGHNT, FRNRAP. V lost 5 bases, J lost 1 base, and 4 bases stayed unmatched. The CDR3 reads CASGTAGGGTDTQYF. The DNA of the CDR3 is TGTGCTAGTGGTACGGCGGGAGGGGGCACAGATACGCAGTATTTT.

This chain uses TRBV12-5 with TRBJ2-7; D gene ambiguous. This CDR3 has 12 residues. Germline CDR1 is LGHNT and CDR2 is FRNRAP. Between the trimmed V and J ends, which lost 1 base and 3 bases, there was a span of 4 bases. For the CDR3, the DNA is TGTGCTAGTGGTTTGGGCGGCTACGAGCAGTACTTC. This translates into CASGLGGYEQYF.

The CDR3 protein is CASSYLSLVSYNEQFF. The CDR3 DNA is TGTGCCAGCAGTTACCTATCCCTAGTGAGTTACAATGAGCAGTTCTTC. The chain joins TRBV6-5 to TRBJ2-1; D remains ambiguous. Germline V gives CDR1 MNHEY, CDR2 SVGAGI. V was cut by 2 bases and J by 4 bases, with 15 bases left in between. The CDR3 extends over 16 amino acids.

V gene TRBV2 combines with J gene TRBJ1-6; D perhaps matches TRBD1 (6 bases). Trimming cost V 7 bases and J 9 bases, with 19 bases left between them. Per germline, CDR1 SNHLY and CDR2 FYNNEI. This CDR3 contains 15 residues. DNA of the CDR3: TGTGCCAGCACCTGGACGCAGGGGTTCAGTTCACCCCTCCACTTT. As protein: CASTWTQGFSSPLHF.

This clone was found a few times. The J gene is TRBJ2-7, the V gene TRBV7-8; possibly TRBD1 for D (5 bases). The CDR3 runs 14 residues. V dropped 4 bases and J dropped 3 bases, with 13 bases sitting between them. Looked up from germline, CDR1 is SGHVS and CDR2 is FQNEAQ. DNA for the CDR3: TGTGCCAGCAGCTCAGAAGGGGCGATCTACGAGCAGTACTTC. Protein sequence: CASSSEGAIYEQYF.

CDR3 loop: CASSVVVPGELFF. CDR3 coding DNA: TGTGCCAGCAGCGTAGTAGTTCCCGGGGAGCTGTTTTTT. The V gene is TRBV9, the J gene TRBJ2-2; unclear D gene. Germline V CDR1 and CDR2: SGDLS, YYNGEE. Trimming removed 0 bases from V and 6 bases from J, with 6 bases in between. CDR3 length: 13 amino acids.

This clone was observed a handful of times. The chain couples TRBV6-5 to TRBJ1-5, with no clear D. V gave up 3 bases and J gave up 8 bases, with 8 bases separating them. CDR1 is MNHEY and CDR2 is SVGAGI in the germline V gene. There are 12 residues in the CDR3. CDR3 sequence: CASSYSREPQHF. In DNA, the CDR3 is TGTGCCAGCAGTTATTCGAGGGAGCCCCAGCATTTT.

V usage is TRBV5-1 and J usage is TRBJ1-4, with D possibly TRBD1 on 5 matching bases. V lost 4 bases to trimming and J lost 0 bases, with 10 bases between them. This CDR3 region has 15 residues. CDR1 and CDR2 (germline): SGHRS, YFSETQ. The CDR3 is CASSAGDATNEKLFF. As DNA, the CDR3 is TGCGCCAGCAGCGCGGGGGATGCAACTAATGAAAAACTGTTTTTT.

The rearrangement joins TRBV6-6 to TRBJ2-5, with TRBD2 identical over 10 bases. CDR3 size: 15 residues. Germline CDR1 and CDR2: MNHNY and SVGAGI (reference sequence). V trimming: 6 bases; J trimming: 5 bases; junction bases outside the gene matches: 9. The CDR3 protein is CASRPSGGAYETQYF. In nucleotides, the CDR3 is TGTGCCAGCAGACCAAGCGGGGGGGCGTATGAGACCCAGTACTTC.